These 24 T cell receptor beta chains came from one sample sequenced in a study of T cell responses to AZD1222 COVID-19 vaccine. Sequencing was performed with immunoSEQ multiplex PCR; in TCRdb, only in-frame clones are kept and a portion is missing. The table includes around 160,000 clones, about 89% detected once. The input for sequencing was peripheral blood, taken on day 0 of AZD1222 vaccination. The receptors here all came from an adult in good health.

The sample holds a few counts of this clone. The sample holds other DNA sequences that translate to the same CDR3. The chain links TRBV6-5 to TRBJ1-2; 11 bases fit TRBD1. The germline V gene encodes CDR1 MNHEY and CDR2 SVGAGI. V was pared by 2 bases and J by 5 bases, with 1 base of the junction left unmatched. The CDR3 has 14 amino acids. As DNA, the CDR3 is TGTGCCAGCAGTTACCGGGACAGGGGGTATGGCTACACCTTC. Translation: CASSYRDRGYGYTF.

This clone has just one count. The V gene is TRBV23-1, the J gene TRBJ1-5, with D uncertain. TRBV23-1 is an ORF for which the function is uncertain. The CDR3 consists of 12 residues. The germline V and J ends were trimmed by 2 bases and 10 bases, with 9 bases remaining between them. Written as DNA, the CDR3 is TGCGCCAGCAGTCAAAAGGCCCAACCCCAGCATTTT. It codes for CASSQKAQPQHF.

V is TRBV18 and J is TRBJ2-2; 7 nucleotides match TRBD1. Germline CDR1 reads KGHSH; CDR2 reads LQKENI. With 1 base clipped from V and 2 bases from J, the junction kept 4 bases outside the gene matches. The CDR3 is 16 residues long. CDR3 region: CASSPRRQGNTGELFF. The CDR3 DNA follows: TGTGCCAGCTCACCACGAAGACAGGGAAACACCGGGGAGCTGTTTTTT.

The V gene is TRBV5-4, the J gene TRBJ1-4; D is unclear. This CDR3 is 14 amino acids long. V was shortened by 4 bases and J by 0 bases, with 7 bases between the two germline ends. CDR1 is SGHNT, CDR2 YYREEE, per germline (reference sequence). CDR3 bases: TGTGCCAGCAGCACACGGGCAACTAATGAAAAACTGTTTTTT. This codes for CASSTRATNEKLFF.

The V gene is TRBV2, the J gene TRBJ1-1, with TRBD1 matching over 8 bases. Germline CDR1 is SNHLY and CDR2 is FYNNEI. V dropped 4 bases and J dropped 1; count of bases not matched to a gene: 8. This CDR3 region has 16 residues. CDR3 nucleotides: TGTGCCAGCAGTGCACTTCGGACAGGGACGAACACTGAAGCTTTCTTT. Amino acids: CASSALRTGTNTEAFF.

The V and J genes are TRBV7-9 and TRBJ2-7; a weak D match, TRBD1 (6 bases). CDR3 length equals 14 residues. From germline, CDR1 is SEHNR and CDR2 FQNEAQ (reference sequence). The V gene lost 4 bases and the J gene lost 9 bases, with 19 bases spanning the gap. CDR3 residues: CASSSRDTVVRQYF. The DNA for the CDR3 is TGTGCCAGCAGCTCCCGGGACACGGTGGTCCGGCAGTACTTC.

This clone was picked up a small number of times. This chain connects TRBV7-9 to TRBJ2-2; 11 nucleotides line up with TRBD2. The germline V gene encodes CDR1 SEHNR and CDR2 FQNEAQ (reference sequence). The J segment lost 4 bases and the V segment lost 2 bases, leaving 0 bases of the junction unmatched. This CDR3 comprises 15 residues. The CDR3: CASSLLAGGTGELFF. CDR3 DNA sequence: TGTGCCAGCAGCTTACTAGCGGGAGGCACCGGGGAGCTGTTTTTT.

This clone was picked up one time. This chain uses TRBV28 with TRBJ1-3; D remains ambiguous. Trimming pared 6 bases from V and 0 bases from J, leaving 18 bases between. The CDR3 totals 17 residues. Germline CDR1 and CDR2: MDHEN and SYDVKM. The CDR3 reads CASSPVGSRSSGNTIYF. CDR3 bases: TGTGCCAGCAGCCCCGTGGGTTCCCGGAGCTCTGGAAACACCATATATTTT.

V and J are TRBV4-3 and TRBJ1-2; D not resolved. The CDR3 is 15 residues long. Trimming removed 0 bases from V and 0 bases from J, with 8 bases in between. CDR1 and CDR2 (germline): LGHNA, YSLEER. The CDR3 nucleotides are TGCGCCAGCAGCCAAGATCGGGGAACTAACTATGGCTACACCTTC. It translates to CASSQDRGTNYGYTF.

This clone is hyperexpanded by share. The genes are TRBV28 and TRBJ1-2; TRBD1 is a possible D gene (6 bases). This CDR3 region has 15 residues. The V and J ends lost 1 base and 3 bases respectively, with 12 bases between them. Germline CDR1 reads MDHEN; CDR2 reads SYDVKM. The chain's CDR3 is CASSLLQGQDYGYTF. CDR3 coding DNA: TGTGCCAGCAGTTTATTACAGGGCCAGGACTATGGCTACACCTTC.

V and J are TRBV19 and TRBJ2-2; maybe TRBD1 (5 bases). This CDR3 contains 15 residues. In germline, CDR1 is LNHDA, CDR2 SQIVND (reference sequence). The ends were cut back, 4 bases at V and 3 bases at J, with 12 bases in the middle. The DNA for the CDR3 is TGTGCCAGTAGTACATGGACACGAGACACCGGGGAGCTGTTTTTT. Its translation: CASSTWTRDTGELFF.

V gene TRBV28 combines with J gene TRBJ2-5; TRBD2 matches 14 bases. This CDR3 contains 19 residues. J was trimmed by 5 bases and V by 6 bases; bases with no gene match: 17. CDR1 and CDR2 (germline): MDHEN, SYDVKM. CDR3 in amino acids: CASSPYEMGLAGVIETQYF. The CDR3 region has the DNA TGTGCCAGCAGCCCATACGAGATGGGACTAGCGGGAGTTATTGAGACCCAGTACTTC.

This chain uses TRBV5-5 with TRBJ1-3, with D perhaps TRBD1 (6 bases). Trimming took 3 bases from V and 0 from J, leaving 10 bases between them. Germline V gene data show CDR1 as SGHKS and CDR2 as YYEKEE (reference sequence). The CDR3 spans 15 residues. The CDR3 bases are TGTGCCAGCAGCTCCGGACAGCCCTCTGGAAACACCATATATTTT. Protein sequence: CASSSGQPSGNTIYF.

The CDR3, as DNA: TGTGCCAGCAGCCGGAGCGGCCAAGAGACCCAGTACTTC. Its protein product is CASSRSGQETQYF. The chain joins TRBV12-3 or TRBV12-4 to TRBJ2-5, with a tentative D call TRBD2 (5 bases). This CDR3 contains 13 residues. Between the trimmed V and J ends, which lost 6 bases and 1 base, there was a span of 9 bases.

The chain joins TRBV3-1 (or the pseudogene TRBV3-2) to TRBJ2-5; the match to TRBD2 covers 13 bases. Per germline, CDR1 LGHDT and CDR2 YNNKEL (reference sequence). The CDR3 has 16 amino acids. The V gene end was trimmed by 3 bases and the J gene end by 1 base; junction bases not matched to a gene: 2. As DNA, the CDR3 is TGTGCCAGCAGCCAGACTAGCGGGAGGCTCCAAGAGACCCAGTACTTC. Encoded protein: CASSQTSGRLQETQYF.

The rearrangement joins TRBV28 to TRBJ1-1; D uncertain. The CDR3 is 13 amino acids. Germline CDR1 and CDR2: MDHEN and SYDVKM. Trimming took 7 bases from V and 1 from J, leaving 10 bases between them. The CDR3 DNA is TGTGCCAGCACCCCGAGGAAGAACACTGAAGCTTTCTTT. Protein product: CASTPRKNTEAFF.

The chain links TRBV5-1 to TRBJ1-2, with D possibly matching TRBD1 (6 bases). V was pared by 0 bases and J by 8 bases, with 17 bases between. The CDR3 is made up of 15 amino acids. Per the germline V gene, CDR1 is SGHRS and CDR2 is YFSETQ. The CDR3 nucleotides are TGCGCCAGCAGCTTGGAAGGCGGGGGCGGGCTAGGCTACACCTTC. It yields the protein CASSLEGGGGLGYTF. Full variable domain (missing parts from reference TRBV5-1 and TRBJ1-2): KAGVTQTPRYLIKTRGQQVTLSCSPISGHRSVSWYQQTPGQGLQFLFEYFSETQRNKGNFPGRFSGRQFSNSRSEMNVSTLELGDSALYLCASSLEGGGGLGYTFGSGTRLTVV.

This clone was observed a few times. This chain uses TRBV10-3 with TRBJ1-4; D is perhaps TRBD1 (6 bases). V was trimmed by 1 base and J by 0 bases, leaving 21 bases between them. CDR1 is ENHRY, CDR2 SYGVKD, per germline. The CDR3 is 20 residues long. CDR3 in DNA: TGTGCCATCAGTGAGTTTGGACAGCCTAAAGAGAAACCAACTAATGAAAAACTGTTTTTT. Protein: CAISEFGQPKEKPTNEKLFF.

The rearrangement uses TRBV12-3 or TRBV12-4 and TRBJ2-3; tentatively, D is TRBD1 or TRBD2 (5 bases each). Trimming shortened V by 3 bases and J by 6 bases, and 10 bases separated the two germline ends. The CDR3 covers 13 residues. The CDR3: CASSLRGVDTQYF. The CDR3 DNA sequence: TGTGCCAGCAGTTTGAGGGGAGTGGATACGCAGTATTTT.

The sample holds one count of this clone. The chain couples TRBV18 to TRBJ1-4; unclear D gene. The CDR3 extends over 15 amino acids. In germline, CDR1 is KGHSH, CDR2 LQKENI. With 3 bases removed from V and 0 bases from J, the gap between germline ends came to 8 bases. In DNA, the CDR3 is TGTGCCAGCTCACCTCGGGAGACAACTAATGAAAAACTGTTTTTT. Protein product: CASSPRETTNEKLFF.

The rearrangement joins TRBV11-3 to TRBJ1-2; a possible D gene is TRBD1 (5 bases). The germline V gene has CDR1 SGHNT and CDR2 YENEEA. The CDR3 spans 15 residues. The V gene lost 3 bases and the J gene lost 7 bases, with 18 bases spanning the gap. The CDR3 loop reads CASSLRTDRGGGYTF. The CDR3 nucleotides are TGTGCCAGCAGCTTGCGGACGGACCGGGGGGGTGGCTACACCTTC.

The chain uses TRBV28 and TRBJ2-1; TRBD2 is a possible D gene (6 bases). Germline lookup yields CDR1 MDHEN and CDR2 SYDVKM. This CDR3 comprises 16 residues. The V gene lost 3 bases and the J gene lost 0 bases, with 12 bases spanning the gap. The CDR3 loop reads CASSFAGLNSYNEQFF. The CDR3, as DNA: TGTGCCAGCAGTTTTGCGGGGCTTAACTCCTACAATGAGCAGTTCTTC.

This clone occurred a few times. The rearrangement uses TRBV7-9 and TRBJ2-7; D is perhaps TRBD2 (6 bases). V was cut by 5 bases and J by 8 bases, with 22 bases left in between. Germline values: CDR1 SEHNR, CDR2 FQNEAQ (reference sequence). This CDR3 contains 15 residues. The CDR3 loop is CASSQTSPYQPQQYF. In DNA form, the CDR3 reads TGTGCCAGCAGCCAGACTAGTCCCTACCAACCCCAGCAGTACTTC.

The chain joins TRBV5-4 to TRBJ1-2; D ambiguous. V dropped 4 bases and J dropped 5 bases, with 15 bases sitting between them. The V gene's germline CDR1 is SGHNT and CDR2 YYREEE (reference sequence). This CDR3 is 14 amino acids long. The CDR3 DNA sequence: TGTGCCAGCAGCGATAGAGGACGGAGATATGGCTACACCTTC. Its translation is CASSDRGRRYGYTF.